What follows are 26 T cell receptor beta chains derived from one specimen sequenced in a study of cytomegalovirus exposure and HLA in healthy donors. The PCR made use of 60 Vbeta and 13 Jbeta primers. TCRdb keeps only in-frame clones here, not all; method: immunoSEQ multiplex PCR. Seen here are 150,000 to 200,000 clones, around 74% observed once, and the top ten hold approximately 1.5%. The sequenced material came from PBMCs. These receptors all stem from a girl aged 10-17 years in good health and CMV-seropositive.

The chain combines TRBV11-3 with TRBJ2-3; 9 nucleotides agree with TRBD2. There are 18 residues in the CDR3. CDR1 and CDR2 (germline): SGHNT, YENEEA. After removal of 2 bases from V and 2 bases from J, the junction contained 11 bases not matched to a gene. The CDR3 DNA reads as TGTGCCAGCAGCTTACCCAGCGGGGGGCCCCTCGACACAGATACGCAGTATTTT. The encoded protein is CASSLPSGGPLDTDTQYF.

For the CDR3, the DNA is TGTGCCAGCAGCCGGGACAGAGCCTACGAGCAGTACTTC. Amino acids: CASSRDRAYEQYF. This chain joins TRBV21-1 and TRBJ2-7; the table's D call TRBD1 went unverified against the DNA. TRBV21-1 constitutes a pseudogene. The CDR3 sequence is 13 residues long.

V and J are TRBV29-1 and TRBJ1-2; possibly TRBD1 for D (5 bases). CDR1 SQVTM and CDR2 ANQGSEA come from the germline V gene. The CDR3 has 11 amino acids. V lost 6 bases and J lost 7, with 12 bases in between. CDR3 bases: TGCAGCGTCGGGCCAGACAGTGGCTACACCTTC. Translated, it gives CSVGPDSGYTF.

The table lists this clone with a few counts. The gene calls are TRBV18 and TRBJ2-5; D gene unclear. The length of the CDR3 is 14 residues. Trimming removed 0 bases at V and 3 bases at J, with 8 bases between. In germline, CDR1 is KGHSH, CDR2 LQKENI. As DNA, the CDR3 is TGTGCCAGCTCACCACCGTCAGTTGAAGAGACCCAGTACTTC. Protein: CASSPPSVEETQYF.

J is TRBJ1-2 and V is TRBV5-6, with D maybe TRBD1 (5 bases). Trimming cost V 4 bases and J 1 base, with 8 bases left between them. Germline CDR1 reads SGHDT; CDR2 reads YYEEEE. The CDR3 sequence is 13 residues long. CDR3 residues: CASSRGGNYGYTF. The CDR3 coding sequence is TGTGCCAGCAGCCGCGGGGGTAACTATGGCTACACCTTC.

This chain joins TRBV11-3 and TRBJ2-1; 11 bases line up with TRBD2. Germline CDR1 and CDR2: SGHNT and YENEEA. V gave up 3 bases and J gave up 6 bases; unmatched junction bases: 1. This CDR3 spans 14 amino acids. CDR3 sequence reads: CASSLGTSGNEQFF. In DNA form, the CDR3 reads TGTGCCAGCAGCTTGGGGACTAGCGGCAATGAGCAGTTCTTC.

This clone was seen just once. This sequence joins TRBV9 and TRBJ2-3, with 7 bases aligning to TRBD1. J was trimmed by 4 bases and V by 0 bases; bases with no gene match: 5. CDR3 length: 15 amino acids. Per germline, CDR1 SGDLS and CDR2 YYNGEE. The CDR3 sequence: CASSVATGDPDTQYF. CDR3 DNA: TGTGCCAGCAGCGTAGCTACAGGGGATCCAGATACGCAGTATTTT.

The J gene is TRBJ2-6, the V gene TRBV6-5, with 7 nucleotides matching TRBD1. Germline assignment: CDR1 MNHEY and CDR2 SVGAGI. Trimming removed 4 bases from V and 0 bases from J; junction bases left unmatched: 3. The CDR3 sequence is 16 residues long. The CDR3, as DNA: TGTGCCAGCAGTTGGGACAGCAGCTCTGGGGCCAACGTCCTGACTTTC. Its translation: CASSWDSSSGANVLTF.

The chain carries TRBV19 and TRBJ2-2; D not certain. This CDR3 has 14 residues. The germline CDR1 and CDR2 sequences are LNHDA and SQIVND (reference sequence). Trimming removed 7 bases at V and 0 bases at J, with 9 bases between. The CDR3 here is CASKAGTNTGELFF. The CDR3 bases are TGTGCCAGTAAGGCAGGCACGAACACCGGGGAGCTGTTTTTT. The full variable domain, in which reference TRBV19 and TRBJ2-2 provide the parts outside the CDR3, is DGGITQSPKYLFRKEGQNVTLSCEQNLNHDAMYWYRQDPGQGLRLIYYSQIVNDFQKGDIAEGYSVSREKKESFPLTVTSAQKNPTAFYLCASKAGTNTGELFFGEGSRLTVL.

The genes are TRBV15 and TRBJ1-5, with TRBD1 matching 7 bases. J gave up 0 bases and V 9 bases, and 5 bases lay outside the gene matches. The CDR3 sequence is 14 residues long. Germline lookup yields CDR1 LNHNV and CDR2 YYDKDF (reference sequence). CDR3 in DNA: TGTGCCACGCACAGGGGCCCTAGCAATCAGCCCCAGCATTTT. Translation gives CATHRGPSNQPQHF.

CDR3: CASSLSGGWLNTEAFF. In DNA, the CDR3 is TGTGCCAGCAGTTTATCGGGGGGATGGTTGAACACTGAAGCTTTCTTT. The rearrangement uses TRBV27 and TRBJ1-1, with D possibly being TRBD1 (5 bases). This CDR3 is built from 16 residues. Germline values: CDR1 MNHEY, CDR2 SMNVEV (reference sequence). V dropped 0 bases and J dropped 0 bases, with 11 bases sitting between them.

This rearrangement joins TRBV7-8 to TRBJ2-2; 9 nucleotides agree with TRBD1. There are 16 residues in the CDR3. With V trimmed by 2 bases and J by 7 bases, 8 bases remained unmatched. Germline lookup yields CDR1 SGHVS and CDR2 FQNEAQ. CDR3: CASSLRDRGSFGELFF. CDR3 bases: TGTGCCAGCAGCTTAAGAGACAGGGGGTCGTTCGGGGAGCTGTTTTTT. Full variable domain (rest looked up from reference TRBV7-8 and TRBJ2-2): GAGVSQSPRYKVAKRGQDVALRCDPISGHVSLFWYQQALGQGPEFLTYFQNEAQLDKSGLPSDRFFAERPEGSVSTLKIQRTQQEDSAVYLCASSLRDRGSFGELFFGEGSRLTVL.

This clone appeared a single time. The chain carries TRBV7-2 and TRBJ2-5, with 9 bases lining up with TRBD2. Germline V lookup: CDR1 SGHTA, CDR2 FQGNSA. This CDR3 region has 14 residues. CDR3 coding DNA: TGTGCAAGTACACCGCGGGGGGGCCTGGAGACCCAGTACTTC. Its protein product is CASTPRGGLETQYF.

The J gene is TRBJ1-1, the V gene TRBV29-1; D remains unclear. The germline V gene has CDR1 SQVTM and CDR2 ANQGSEA. The CDR3 runs 13 residues. V was cut by 5 bases and J by 0 bases, with 10 bases left in between. The CDR3 sequence is CSVLANLNTEAFF. For the CDR3, the DNA is TGCAGCGTTCTGGCAAACCTGAACACTGAAGCTTTCTTT.

The gene calls are TRBV14 and TRBJ1-1; D uncertain. Trimming removed 3 bases from V and 5 bases from J, with 25 bases in between. The germline gives CDR1 SGHDN, CDR2 FVKESK. This CDR3 is built from 18 residues. The CDR3 protein is CASSHPLVTTPSATEAFF. CDR3 nucleotide sequence: TGTGCCAGCAGCCACCCTCTGGTAACTACCCCCTCGGCGACTGAAGCTTTCTTT.

V usage is TRBV4-3 and J usage is TRBJ1-5; unclear D gene. Germline assignment: CDR1 LGHNA and CDR2 YSLEER. The length of the CDR3 is 15 residues. V dropped 0 bases and J dropped 2 bases, with 8 bases sitting between them. The CDR3 loop reads CASSQDLGGNQPQHF. CDR3 DNA: TGCGCCAGCAGCCAAGATCTGGGAGGCAATCAGCCCCAGCATTTT.

A few counts support this clone. The rearrangement joins TRBV19 to TRBJ2-7; D may be TRBD2 (6 bases). CDR3 length: 14 amino acids. V dropped 6 bases and J dropped 0 bases, with 12 bases sitting between them. Looked up from germline, CDR1 is LNHDA and CDR2 is SQIVND (reference sequence). CDR3 amino acids: CASSSRGISYEQYF. The CDR3 DNA sequence: TGTGCCAGTAGCTCTCGGGGGATCTCCTACGAGCAGTACTTC.

The gene calls are TRBV7-2 and TRBJ1-4, with D possibly TRBD1 on 5 matching bases. This CDR3 has 14 residues. V was cut by 5 bases and J by 7 bases, with 14 bases left in between. CDR1 and CDR2 (germline): SGHTA, FQGNSA. Written as DNA, the CDR3 is TGTGCCAGCAGCCCGCCGGCGGGGGGTGAAAAACTGTTTTTT. Its protein product is CASSPPAGGEKLFF.

The chain employs TRBV11-3 and TRBJ2-5; D ambiguous. Germline V gene data show CDR1 as SGHNT and CDR2 as YENEEA. The V gene lost 1 base and the J gene lost 1 base, with 7 bases spanning the gap. The CDR3 consists of 14 residues. The CDR3 spells CASSLGHPQETQYF. DNA for the CDR3: TGTGCCAGCAGCTTAGGACATCCCCAAGAGACCCAGTACTTC.

The CDR3 nucleotides read TGTGCCATCAGTGATGAGGGCTCCTACGAGCAGTACTTC. The encoded protein is CAISDEGSYEQYF. This chain connects TRBV10-3 to TRBJ2-7; perhaps TRBD2 as D (5 bases). CDR1 ENHRY and CDR2 SYGVKD come from the germline V gene. V lost 3 bases to trimming and J lost 0 bases, with 6 bases between them. The CDR3 has 13 amino acids.

The V call is TRBV30, the J call TRBJ1-1, with D maybe TRBD1 (6 bases). Germline loops: CDR1 GTSNPN, CDR2 SVGIG (reference sequence). The CDR3 has 12 residues. Trimming took off 6 bases at V and 1 base at J, with 9 bases between the two ends. CDR3 amino acids: CACQTGNTEAFF. CDR3 coding DNA: TGTGCCTGTCAGACAGGGAACACTGAAGCTTTCTTT.

In this sample, this clone turned up a few times. This rearrangement joins TRBV5-6 to TRBJ1-2, with TRBD1 as a possible D gene (5 bases). Germline V gives CDR1 SGHDT, CDR2 YYEEEE. V lost 0 bases and J 1 base, leaving 13 bases between the germline ends. The length of the CDR3 is 16 residues. The chain's CDR3 is CASSLGIAGDNYGYTF. CDR3 coding DNA: TGTGCCAGCAGCTTGGGGATCGCGGGGGATAACTATGGCTACACCTTC.

The chain carries TRBV6-6 and TRBJ2-2; 7 positions match TRBD2. Germline CDR1 is MNHNY and CDR2 is SVGAGI (reference sequence). V was pared by 1 base and J by 3 bases, with 2 bases of the junction left unmatched. The CDR3 spans 15 residues. The CDR3 DNA reads TGTGCCAGCAGTTACTGGCTAGCGGACACCGGGGAGCTGTTTTTT. It codes for CASSYWLADTGELFF.

V is TRBV2 and J is TRBJ2-5; TRBD2 matches 8 bases. Per germline, CDR1 SNHLY and CDR2 FYNNEI. This CDR3 has 14 amino acids. With 11 bases clipped from V and 5 bases from J, the junction kept 13 bases outside the gene matches. The CDR3 loop is CAVGTGGPGETQYF. The DNA for the CDR3 is TGTGCCGTAGGGACGGGGGGGCCAGGGGAGACCCAGTACTTC.

CDR3 region: CASIPGQGSEAFF. CDR3 in DNA: TGTGCCAGCATCCCGGGACAGGGGTCTGAAGCTTTCTTT. The V gene is TRBV2, the J gene TRBJ1-1; 10 nucleotides line up with TRBD1. Germline CDR1 is SNHLY and CDR2 is FYNNEI. The CDR3 has 13 amino acids. Trimming cost V 7 bases and J 6 bases; bases outside gene matches: 5.

The chain is built from TRBV4-3 and TRBJ2-2; TRBD1 matches at 8 bases. The germline CDR1 and CDR2 sequences are LGHNA and YSLEER. The CDR3 has 19 residues. V lost 0 bases and J lost 3; bases outside the gene matches: 12. The chain's CDR3 is CASSQEGDRRLRYTGELFF. CDR3 DNA sequence: TGCGCCAGCAGCCAAGAAGGGGACAGGCGCCTGAGGTACACCGGGGAGCTGTTTTTT.